Presented here are 29 T cell receptor beta chains from one specimen sequenced in a study of human T cells and chemical hapten exposure (dated by TCRdb to the early 2020s). Library generation was performed with RACE. Instrument used: NextSeq 500. TCRdb reprocessing: public reads trimmed at Q25 with fastp, clones called with MiXCR, in-frame beta chains kept. CDR3 protein sequences are deduplicated, and each keeps its most common genes and DNA. This sample holds around 260,000 distinct CDR3 sequences; about 8.1% were observed only once. 2% to 2.5% of the sample goes to the ten largest clones. The time point label, read with the paper, signifies: pre-sensitization, week 0. Taken with the paper, the label for treatment or condition translates to: therapeutic diphenylcyclopropenone sensitization with weekly scalp DPC. Sequenced material: whole blood, taken in connection with sensitization to the hapten diphenylcyclopropenone (DPC). The receptors stem from a woman aged 40-49 years with alopecia areata. Some clones in this sample may be carry-over from other donors' samples.

This clonotype was recorded at least ten times. This chain connects TRBV10-3 to TRBJ2-7, with 9 bases lining up with TRBD1. J gave up 2 bases and V 10 bases, and 9 bases lay outside the gene matches. The CDR3 runs to 14 residues. Germline assignment: CDR1 ENHRY and CDR2 SYGVKD. The CDR3 sequence: CATRPGTGTYEQYF. The CDR3 DNA sequence: TGTGCCACCAGACCCGGGACAGGGACCTACGAGCAGTACTTC.

This rearrangement joins TRBV20-1 to TRBJ2-5; 11 bases match TRBD2. The CDR3 has 15 amino acids. Germline V lookup: CDR1 DFQATT, CDR2 SNEGSKA (reference sequence). After removal of 3 bases from V and 5 bases from J, the junction contained 8 bases not matched to a gene. CDR3 DNA: TGCAGTGCTAGGGGGACTAGCGGCCTGGGGGAGACCCAGTACTTC. Its translation is CSARGTSGLGETQYF.

The chain recombines TRBV5-1 with TRBJ2-7; D is unresolved. The germline V gene encodes CDR1 SGHRS and CDR2 YFSETQ. V gave up 0 bases and J gave up 3 bases, with 10 bases separating them. CDR3 length equals 14 residues. DNA for the CDR3: TGCGCCAGCAGCTTGGTCCAGCCCCACTACGAGCAGTACTTC. Translating it yields CASSLVQPHYEQYF.

This clonotype was recorded a few times. The chain employs TRBV6-5 and TRBJ2-5; TRBD1 is a possible D gene (6 bases). The length of the CDR3 is 16 residues. Germline V gene lookup returns CDR1 MNHEY and CDR2 SVGAGI. V lost 2 bases to trimming and J lost 2 bases, with 15 bases between them. The CDR3 DNA reads as TGTGCCAGCAGTTACCCGGACAGCCCTACACAAGAGACCCAGTACTTC. It yields the protein CASSYPDSPTQETQYF.

This clonotype occurred many times. The junction does not match germline at one end; this may be a read error. V usage is TRBV20-1 and J usage is TRBJ2-4; tentative D call: TRBD1 (5 bases). CDR3 length: 11 residues. Germline V lookup: CDR1 DFQATT, CDR2 SNEGSKA (reference sequence). The CDR3 loop reads CSARDFDSPIF. The CDR3 DNA reads as TGCAGTGCTAGAGATTTCGACAGTCCGATCTTC.

In this sample, this clonotype turned up a few times. V gene TRBV27 combines with J gene TRBJ2-4; 8 bases agree with TRBD2. The CDR3 is 15 amino acids. V was pared by 1 base and J by 8 bases, with 7 bases of the junction left unmatched. CDR1 is MNHEY and CDR2 is SMNVEV in the germline V gene (reference sequence). CDR3 coding DNA: TGTGCCAGCAGTTTATTATCGGGAGGGCCGGACATTCAGTACTTC. Protein product: CASSLLSGGPDIQYF.

This clonotype showed up just a few times. The V gene is TRBV27, the J gene TRBJ1-6; weak D call: TRBD1 (5 bases). Trimming took 5 bases from V and 12 from J, leaving 11 bases between them. Germline CDR1 reads MNHEY; CDR2 reads SMNVEV (reference sequence). The CDR3 length is 12 residues. CDR3 nucleotides: TGTGCCAGCAGTCCCCAGGGAGGACCCCTCCACTTT. Translation: CASSPQGGPLHF.

The chain is built from TRBV20-1 and TRBJ2-7; possible D gene TRBD2, 6 bases. The CDR3 has 13 amino acids. Trimming left V 6 bases short and J 1 base short, with 13 bases between. The germline CDR1 and CDR2 sequences are DFQATT and SNEGSKA (reference sequence). The CDR3: CSARDLQSYEQYF. The CDR3, as DNA: TGCAGTGCGAGGGACTTACAATCCTACGAGCAGTACTTC.

This clonotype has just a few counts. The genes are TRBV7-9 and TRBJ2-7; D call uncertain. The CDR3 consists of 12 residues. Germline V gene sequence: CDR1 SEHNR, CDR2 FQNEAQ (reference sequence). The V end lost 5 bases, the J end lost 1 base, and 6 bases lay between the germline ends. CDR3 nucleotide sequence: TGTGCCAGCAGCCAGATATCCTACGAGCAGTACTTC. Its protein product is CASSQISYEQYF.

In this sample, this clonotype turned up many times. CDR3 nucleotides: TGTGCCAGCCTTAGCGGGACATCAGATACGCAGTATTTT. Residues: CASLSGTSDTQYF. This chain links TRBV10-3 with TRBJ2-3, with TRBD2 identical over 8 bases. The CDR3 runs 13 residues. V lost 10 bases to trimming and J lost 4 bases; unmatched junction nucleotides: 7. The V gene's germline CDR1 is ENHRY and CDR2 SYGVKD.

A few counts support this clonotype. The chain couples TRBV7-9 to TRBJ1-4, with 9 bases lining up with TRBD1. This CDR3 comprises 15 residues. CDR1 is SEHNR, CDR2 FQNEAQ, per germline (reference sequence). J gave up 7 bases and V 4 bases, and 7 bases lay outside the gene matches. The CDR3 DNA sequence: TGTGCCAGCAGCTCCGGGACAGGGCCCCGTGAAAAACTGTTTTTT. Its translation: CASSSGTGPREKLFF.

At least ten counts were recorded for this clonotype. The chain is built from TRBV6-2 or TRBV6-3 and TRBJ2-7; D gene unclear. V shed 6 bases and J shed 3 bases, with 6 bases lying between them. The CDR3 has 11 residues. Germline V gene data show CDR1 as MNHEY and CDR2 as SVGEGT. In DNA, the CDR3 is TGTGCCAGCAGCCTCCTCTACGAGCAGTACTTC. Translation: CASSLLYEQYF.

In this sample, this clonotype turned up a few times. The CDR3 DNA reads as TGTGCCAGCAGCTTAACATGGAGCGGGATCCCCCCAGATACGCAGTATTTT. As protein: CASSLTWSGIPPDTQYF. The chain employs TRBV11-2 and TRBJ2-3; 7 nucleotides agree with TRBD2. CDR3 size: 17 residues. From germline, CDR1 is SGHAT and CDR2 FQNNGV. V trimming: 2 bases; J trimming: 4 bases; junction bases outside the gene matches: 12. Using reference TRBV11-2 and TRBJ2-3 for the parts outside the CDR3, the full variable domain is EAGVAQSPRYKIIEKRQSVAFWCNPISGHATLYWYQQILGQGPKLLIQFQNNGVVDDSQLPKDRFSAERLKGVDSTLKIQPAKLEDSAVYLCASSLTWSGIPPDTQYFGPGTRLTVL.

This clonotype was observed a handful of times. The gene calls are TRBV6-5 and TRBJ2-1; no clear D gene. Germline CDR1 MNHEY, CDR2 SVGAGI. The CDR3 is 13 residues long. Between the trimmed V and J ends, which lost 2 bases and 7 bases, there was a span of 9 bases. The CDR3 reads CASSYDLGNEQFF. Written as DNA, the CDR3 is TGTGCCAGCAGTTACGACCTAGGTAATGAGCAGTTCTTC.

This clonotype showed up just a few times. The chain employs TRBV30 and TRBJ1-2, with D hard to call. Germline lookup yields CDR1 GTSNPN and CDR2 SVGIG (reference sequence). V gave up 0 bases and J gave up 7 bases, with 9 bases separating them. There are 12 residues in the CDR3. The CDR3 region has the DNA TGTGCCTGGAGTGTTCGGACGACTGGCTACACCTTC. Translated: CAWSVRTTGYTF. Together with reference TRBV30 and TRBJ1-2, the CDR3 gives the full variable domain: SQTIHQWPATLVQPVGSPLSLECTVEGTSNPNLYWYRQAAGRGLQLLFYSVGIGQISSEVPQNLSASRPQDRQFILSSKKLLLSDSGFYLCAWSVRTTGYTFGSGTRLTVV.

The V and J genes are TRBV6-6 and TRBJ2-4; TRBD1 aligns across 10 bases. The length of the CDR3 is 13 residues. V shed 5 bases, J shed 10 bases, and the junction held 5 bases outside the gene matches. Germline loops: CDR1 MNHNY, CDR2 SVGAGI (reference sequence). The DNA of the CDR3 is TGTGCCAGCAGTCCCGAGGGACAGGGGATTCAGTACTTC. Translating it yields CASSPEGQGIQYF.

V gene TRBV10-3 combines with J gene TRBJ1-5; D gene unclear. Germline V gene data show CDR1 as ENHRY and CDR2 as SYGVKD. Trimming removed 0 bases from V and 7 bases from J, with 10 bases in between. The CDR3 spans 14 residues. The CDR3, as DNA: TGTGCCATCAGTGAGTCTCTAGGGTCCCAGCCCCAGCATTTT. It yields the protein CAISESLGSQPQHF.

The chain combines TRBV6-5 with TRBJ2-4; D perhaps matches TRBD1 (6 bases). CDR1 and CDR2 (germline): MNHEY, SVGAGI. The CDR3 consists of 16 residues. The V gene lost 2 bases and the J gene lost 1 base, with 12 bases spanning the gap. In DNA, the CDR3 is TGTGCCAGCAGTTACATCCAGGGGTCGGCCAAAAACATTCAGTACTTC. The encoded protein is CASSYIQGSAKNIQYF.

This clonotype was seen only a few times. This sequence joins TRBV2 and TRBJ1-1; 9 bases line up with TRBD1. V was clipped by 0 bases and J by 8 bases; unmatched bases: 7. Per germline, CDR1 SNHLY and CDR2 FYNNEI. This CDR3 has 15 residues. CDR3 DNA: TGTGCCAGCAGTGAAGCGGACAGGGGACGGACGGAAGCTTTCTTT. This codes for CASSEADRGRTEAFF.

The chain links TRBV4-2 to TRBJ1-1, with D unresolved. This CDR3 has 13 amino acids. Trimming took off 0 bases at V and 4 bases at J, with 6 bases between the two ends. The V gene's germline CDR1 is LGHNA and CDR2 YNFKEQ. Here the CDR3 DNA reads TGTGCCAGCAGCCAAGATCGTAGCACTGAAGCTTTCTTT. This codes for CASSQDRSTEAFF.

This clonotype has just a few counts. The junction shows a germline mismatch at one end, possibly a read error. The chain employs TRBV7-7 and TRBJ2-5; D call uncertain. The CDR3 spans 13 residues. Germline V CDR1 and CDR2: SSHAT, FNYEAQ (reference sequence). The chain's CDR3 is CASSLGLEETQYF. CDR3 in DNA: TGTGCTAGCAGCTTAGGGCTAGAAGAGACCCAGTACTTC.

The chain links TRBV7-2 to TRBJ2-6, with 8 bases aligning to TRBD2. The junction had 10 bases not matched to a gene; V was cut back by 1 base and J by 2 bases. From germline, CDR1 is SGHTA and CDR2 FQGNSA. This CDR3 region has 19 residues. This CDR3 is CASSLVSGGRSTGANVLTF. The CDR3 DNA sequence: TGTGCCAGCAGCTTAGTTTCTGGCGGGAGGTCTACTGGGGCCAACGTCCTGACTTTC.

This clonotype has just a few counts. The chain combines TRBV10-3 with TRBJ2-3; the match to TRBD2 covers 10 bases. From germline, CDR1 is ENHRY and CDR2 SYGVKD. V shed 6 bases and J 6 bases; nucleotides not matched to a gene: 9. CDR3 length equals 15 residues. The CDR3 nucleotides read TGTGCCATCAGGATTGCTAGCGGGAGAACTGATACGCAGTATTTT. It is translated as CAIRIASGRTDTQYF.

In regard to this clonotype: This may stem from a read error, because a much larger clone lies one nucleotide away. The gene calls are TRBV27 and TRBJ2-7, with D tentatively TRBD1 or TRBD2 (5 bases each). CDR3 length: 16 residues. V gave up 2 bases and J gave up 3 bases, with 17 bases separating them. Germline CDR1 reads MNHEY; CDR2 reads SMNVEV (reference sequence). CDR3 bases: TGTGCCAGCAGTTTAAGAGGTCAGGGACCCGACTACGAGCAGTACTTC. This translates into CASSLRGQGPDYEQYF.

The V gene is TRBV9, the J gene TRBJ2-2; D uncertain. The CDR3 contains 15 residues. The V gene lost 4 bases and the J gene lost 4 bases, with 14 bases spanning the gap. Germline values: CDR1 SGDLS, CDR2 YYNGEE. Written as DNA, the CDR3 is TGTGCCAGCAGCTCAAGACGTTACTTCACCGGGGAGCTGTTTTTT. Translating it yields CASSSRRYFTGELFF.

CDR3 sequence: CASGSGSTDTQYF. Here the CDR3 DNA reads TGTGCCAGCGGGAGTGGAAGCACAGATACGCAGTATTTT. The chain links TRBV7-2 to TRBJ2-3, with D tentatively TRBD2 (5 bases). Germline CDR1 reads SGHTA; CDR2 reads FQGNSA. The CDR3 is 13 amino acids. V shed 8 bases and J shed 0 bases, with 9 bases lying between them.

This clonotype was picked up a small number of times. The chain joins TRBV10-3 to TRBJ2-7, with TRBD2 identical over 7 bases. The germline V gene encodes CDR1 ENHRY and CDR2 SYGVKD. CDR3 size: 13 residues. V dropped 3 bases and J dropped 5; count of bases not matched to a gene: 4. CDR3 amino acids: CAISEGEGHEQYF. The CDR3 nucleotides are TGTGCCATCAGTGAAGGGGAGGGGCACGAGCAGTACTTC.

The V gene is TRBV20-1, the J gene TRBJ2-1, with 12 bases matching TRBD2. Unmatched junction bases numbered 3, after V lost 2 bases and J lost 4 bases. There are 15 residues in the CDR3. Germline V lookup: CDR1 DFQATT, CDR2 SNEGSKA (reference sequence). The CDR3 nucleotides read TGCAGTGCTAGACGGACTAGCGGGACGTACAATGAGCAGTTCTTC. This translates into CSARRTSGTYNEQFF.

In its sample, this clonotype was seen a few times. The chain recombines TRBV6-1 with TRBJ2-7; D not resolved. This CDR3 comprises 12 residues. With 7 bases removed from V and 0 bases from J, the gap between germline ends came to 7 bases. The germline gives CDR1 MNHNS, CDR2 SASEGT. The CDR3 DNA reads as TGTGCCAGCAACGAGTTCTCCTACGAGCAGTACTTC. Translation: CASNEFSYEQYF.